This TCR beta chain came from a study of cytomegalovirus exposure and HLA in healthy donors. Study-wide results and caveats: Judged likely to be a sequencing artifact was a cluster of highly shared sequence variants. By a later analysis, the bulk of CMV-associated TCR beta chains appeared HLA-restricted.

In regard to this clone: Its antigen remains unknown.

Vbeta (60) and Jbeta (13) primers were used in the PCR. Repertoires were generated with immunoSEQ multiplex PCR, while TCRdb's copy carries only in-frame clones and drops some. The sample includes more than 15,000 clones, approximately 70% seen only once; the top ten take more than 3.5%. The sequence was obtained from a young man in good health and CMV-seronegative. Sequencing was carried out using PBMCs.

Written as DNA, the CDR3 is TGTGCCAGCAGCTTTGAAATGGGGGCTCAAGAGACCCAGTACTTC. Amino acids: CASSFEMGAQETQYF. V gene TRBV5-4 combines with J gene TRBJ2-5; weak D call: TRBD1 (6 bases). The CDR3 has 15 amino acids. Trimming pared 2 bases from V and 2 bases from J, leaving 13 bases between. CDR1 and CDR2 from the germline V gene are SGHNT and YYREEE (reference sequence). The complete variable domain, with remaining parts taken from reference TRBV5-4 and TRBJ2-5, reads ETGVTQSPTHLIKTRGQQVTLRCSSQSGHNTVSWYQQALGQGPQFIFQYYREEENGRGNFPPRFSGLQFPNYSSELNVNALELDDSALYLCASSFEMGAQETQYFGPGTRLLVL.